This T cell receptor (beta chain) was captured in a study of cytomegalovirus exposure and HLA in healthy donors. Study as a whole: The 120 or so validation repertoires were reported in a later analysis to have been generated on the same platform as the approximately 600 first-cohort repertoires.

For this clone: Its specificity is unknown.

Generated by immunoSEQ multiplex PCR, the TCRdb table keeps only in-frame clones and is missing some. The table shows 260,000 or so clones, with less than 95% occurring only once. Study results and limitations: Researchers counted 164 TCR beta chains as cytomegalovirus-associated. Whilst most TCR sequences proved rare, a subset of public TCRs occurred across many donors.

V was clipped by 6 bases and J by 4 bases, with 15 bases between them. Germline CDR1 reads SQVTM; CDR2 reads ANQGSEA. This CDR3 has 13 amino acids. The sequence was collected from a woman aged 30 to 39 in good health and CMV-seronegative. This chain connects TRBV29-1 to TRBJ1-1; D perhaps matches TRBD1 (5 bases). Sequencing used PBMCs. As DNA, the CDR3 is TGCAGCGTGGGGCCCGACAGAGCCACTGAAGCTTTCTTT. Translating it yields CSVGPDRATEAFF.